A selection of T cell receptor beta chains follows, all from one sample in a study of blood T cell repertoires in COVID-19. TCRdb's copy holds only in-frame clones and misses some; the assay was immunoSEQ multiplex PCR. The sample has more than 80,000 clones; 75% to 85% are singletons. Sequenced input: peripheral blood. The receptor source for this set is a man older than 75 with COVID-19, enrolled during active disease. Both conserved end residues are part of each CDR3. D genes are given only for firm matches. Clone size is given for some rows only: seen once, a few or many times, or a class if the clone is expanded.

cdr3_nt cdr3_aa clone_size v_call d_call j_call cdr3_length
TGTGCCAGCAGCCTCCAGGGGGGAGAAGAGACCCAGTACTTC CASSLQGGEETQYF . TRBV9 . TRBJ2-5 14
TGTGCCAGCAGGGTCGGGGTTAGTGGGGTCCTGACTTTC CASRVGVSGVLTF . TRBV3-1/TRBV3-2 . TRBJ2-6 13
TGTGCCAGCAGCTCGCAGCGGGGACCAGGGGATGAGCAGTTCTTC CASSSQRGPGDEQFF few TRBV11-2 . TRBJ2-1 15
TGTGCCAGCTCACCGGAGGGTTTTAATGGCTACACCTTC CASSPEGFNGYTF . TRBV18 . TRBJ1-2 13
TGTGCCAGCAGCCTTGGGCTTTGGGACAGGGGATTCTACGAGCAGTACTTC CASSLGLWDRGFYEQYF . TRBV14 TRBD1 TRBJ2-7 17
TGTGCCAGTAGTATGGGCAGACCTAGCACAGATACGCAGTATTTT CASSMGRPSTDTQYF once TRBV19 . TRBJ2-3 15
TGCGCCAGCAGACTCCTACCGGGACTAGCAAATGAGCAGTTCTTC CASRLLPGLANEQFF . TRBV5-1 TRBD2 TRBJ2-1 15
TGTGCCAGCAGACCCGGGACAGGTCATCAGCCCCAGCATTTT CASRPGTGHQPQHF . TRBV28 TRBD1 TRBJ1-5 14
TGTGCCAGCAGTTCTCGAGGGGATACGCAGTATTTT CASSSRGDTQYF . TRBV5-4 . TRBJ2-3 12
TGTGCCGTATCCGGAGCGAACACCGGGGAGCTGTTTTTT CAVSGANTGELFF . TRBV10-3 . TRBJ2-2 13
TGCGCCAGCAGTCTCCAACTAGCGGGAGTGGATACGCAGTATTTT CASSLQLAGVDTQYF once TRBV4-3 TRBD2 TRBJ2-3 15
TGTGCCACCAGTGATTTGACAACAGGGGCTCAAGAGACCCAGTACTTC CATSDLTTGAQETQYF . TRBV24-1 TRBD1 TRBJ2-5 16
TGCGCCAGCCGCAAGGAACAGGGAGGGCAGCCCCAGCATTTT CASRKEQGGQPQHF few TRBV10-2 . TRBJ1-5 14
TGTGCCTGGAGTGGGTCACACAGCAATCAGCCCCAGCATTTT CAWSGSHSNQPQHF . TRBV30 . TRBJ1-5 14
TGTGCCAGTACCTCGGGACAGGGGGCTAATGAAAAACTGTTTTTT CASTSGQGANEKLFF . TRBV19 TRBD1 TRBJ1-4 15
TGTGCCAGCAGTGACCTGCAGGGATCGGAAAAACTGTTTTTT CASSDLQGSEKLFF . TRBV6-2/TRBV6-3 . TRBJ1-4 14
TGTGCCAGCAGCCAAGACTCCCGGGTCGCAGATACGCAGTATTTT CASSQDSRVADTQYF . TRBV3-1/TRBV3-2 . TRBJ2-3 15
TGCGCCAGCAGCCGAGGGACTACTCAAGAGACCCAGTACTTC CASSRGTTQETQYF . TRBV5-1 TRBD2 TRBJ2-5 14
TGTGCCAGCAGTACCGGGACAGGGTTCTATGGCTACACCTTC CASSTGTGFYGYTF . TRBV6-5 TRBD1 TRBJ1-2 14